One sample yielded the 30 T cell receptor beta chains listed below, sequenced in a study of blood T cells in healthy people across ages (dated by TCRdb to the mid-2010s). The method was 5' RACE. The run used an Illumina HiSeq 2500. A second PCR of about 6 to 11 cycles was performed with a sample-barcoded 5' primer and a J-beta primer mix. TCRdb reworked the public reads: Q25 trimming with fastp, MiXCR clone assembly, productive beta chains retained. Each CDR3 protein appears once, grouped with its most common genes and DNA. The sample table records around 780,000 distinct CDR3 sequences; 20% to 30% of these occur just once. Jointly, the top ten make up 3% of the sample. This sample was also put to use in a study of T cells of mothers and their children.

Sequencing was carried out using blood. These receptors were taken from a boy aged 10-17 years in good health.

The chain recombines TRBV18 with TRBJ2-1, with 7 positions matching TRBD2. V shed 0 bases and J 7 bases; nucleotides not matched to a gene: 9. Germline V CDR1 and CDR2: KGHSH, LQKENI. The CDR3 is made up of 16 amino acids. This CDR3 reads CASSPPTSGMWNEQFF. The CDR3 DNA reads TGTGCCAGCTCACCACCAACCAGCGGGATGTGGAATGAGCAGTTCTTC. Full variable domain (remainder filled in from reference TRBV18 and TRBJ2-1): NAGVMQNPRHLVRRRGQEARLRCSPMKGHSHVYWYRQLPEEGLKFMVYLQKENIIDESGMPKERFSAEFPKEGPSILRIQQVVRGDSAAYFCASSPPTSGMWNEQFFGPGTRLTVL.

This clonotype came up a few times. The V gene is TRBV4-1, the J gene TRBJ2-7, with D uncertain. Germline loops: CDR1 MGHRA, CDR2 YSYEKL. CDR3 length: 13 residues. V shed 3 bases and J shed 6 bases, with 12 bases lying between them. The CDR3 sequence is CASSQRNDFEQYF. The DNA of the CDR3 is TGCGCCAGCAGCCAGAGGAACGATTTCGAGCAGTACTTC.

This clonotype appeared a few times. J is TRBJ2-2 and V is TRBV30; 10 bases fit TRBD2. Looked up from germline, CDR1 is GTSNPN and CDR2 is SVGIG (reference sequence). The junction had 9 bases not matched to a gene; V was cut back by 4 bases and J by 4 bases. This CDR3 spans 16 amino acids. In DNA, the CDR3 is TGTGCCTGGATGGGGGGTAGCGGGAGGTCCACCGGGGAGCTGTTTTTT. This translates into CAWMGGSGRSTGELFF.

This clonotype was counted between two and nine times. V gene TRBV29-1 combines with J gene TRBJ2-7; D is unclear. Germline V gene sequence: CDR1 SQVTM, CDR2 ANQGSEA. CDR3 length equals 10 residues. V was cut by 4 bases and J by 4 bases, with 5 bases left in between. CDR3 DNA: TGCAGCGTTGGGGCGTACGAGCAGTACTTC. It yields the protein CSVGAYEQYF.

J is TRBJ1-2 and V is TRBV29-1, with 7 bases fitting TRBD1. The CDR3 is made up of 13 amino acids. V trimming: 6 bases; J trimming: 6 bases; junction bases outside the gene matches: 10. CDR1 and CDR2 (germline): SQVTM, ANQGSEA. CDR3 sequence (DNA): TGCAGCGTCTCCTTTGACAGGGCGGATGGCTACACCTTC. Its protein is CSVSFDRADGYTF.

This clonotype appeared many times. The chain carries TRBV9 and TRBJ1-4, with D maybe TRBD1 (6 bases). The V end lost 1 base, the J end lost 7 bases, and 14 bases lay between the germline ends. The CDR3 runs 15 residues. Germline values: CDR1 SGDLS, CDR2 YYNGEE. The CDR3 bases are TGTGCCAGCAGCGTAACCGCAGGGGTAACTGAAAAACTGTTTTTT. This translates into CASSVTAGVTEKLFF.

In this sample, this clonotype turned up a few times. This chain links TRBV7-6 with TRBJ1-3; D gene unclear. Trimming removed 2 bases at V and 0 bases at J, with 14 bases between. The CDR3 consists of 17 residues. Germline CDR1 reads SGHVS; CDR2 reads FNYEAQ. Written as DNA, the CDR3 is TGTGCCAGCAGCTTAATTCCACAGTACGACTCTGGAAACACCATATATTTT. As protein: CASSLIPQYDSGNTIYF.

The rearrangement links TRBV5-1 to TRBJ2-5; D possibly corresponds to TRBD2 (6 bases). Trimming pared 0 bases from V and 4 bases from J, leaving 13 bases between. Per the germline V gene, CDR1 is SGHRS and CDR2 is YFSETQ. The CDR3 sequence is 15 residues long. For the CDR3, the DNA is TGCGCCAGCAGCTTGGCGGAGGGCTTAGGAGAGACCCAGTACTTC. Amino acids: CASSLAEGLGETQYF.

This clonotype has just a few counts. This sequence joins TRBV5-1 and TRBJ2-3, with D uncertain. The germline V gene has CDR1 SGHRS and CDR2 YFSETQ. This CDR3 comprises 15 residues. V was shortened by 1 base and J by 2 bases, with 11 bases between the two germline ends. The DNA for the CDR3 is TGCGCCAGCAGCTTGAGGGCAGGCTACACAGATACGCAGTATTTT. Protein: CASSLRAGYTDTQYF.

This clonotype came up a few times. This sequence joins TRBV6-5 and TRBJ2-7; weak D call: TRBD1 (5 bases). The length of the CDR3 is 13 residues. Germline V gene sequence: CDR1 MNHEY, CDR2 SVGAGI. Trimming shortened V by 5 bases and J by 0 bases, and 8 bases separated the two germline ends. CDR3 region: CASSRGYSYEQYF. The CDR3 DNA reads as TGTGCCAGCAGTAGGGGCTACTCCTACGAGCAGTACTTC.

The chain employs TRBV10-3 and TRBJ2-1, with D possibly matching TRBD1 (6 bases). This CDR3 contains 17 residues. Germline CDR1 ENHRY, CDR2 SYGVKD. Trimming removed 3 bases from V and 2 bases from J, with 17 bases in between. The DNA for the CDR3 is TGTGCCATCAGTGACCAAGGACAGTCACGCACCTACAATGAGCAGTTCTTC. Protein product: CAISDQGQSRTYNEQFF.

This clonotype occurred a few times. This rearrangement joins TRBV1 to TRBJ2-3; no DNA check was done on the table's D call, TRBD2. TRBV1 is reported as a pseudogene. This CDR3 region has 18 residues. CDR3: CTSSFRAWRKTSTDTQYF. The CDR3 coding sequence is TGCACCAGCAGCTTTCGGGCCTGGAGGAAGACTAGCACAGATACGCAGTATTTT.

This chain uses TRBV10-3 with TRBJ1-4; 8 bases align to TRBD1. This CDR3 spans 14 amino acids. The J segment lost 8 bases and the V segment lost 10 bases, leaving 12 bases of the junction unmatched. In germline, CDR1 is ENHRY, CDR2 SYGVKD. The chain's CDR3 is CATSAGTGREKLFF. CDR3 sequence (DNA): TGTGCCACCTCGGCGGGGACAGGTAGAGAAAAACTGTTTTTT.

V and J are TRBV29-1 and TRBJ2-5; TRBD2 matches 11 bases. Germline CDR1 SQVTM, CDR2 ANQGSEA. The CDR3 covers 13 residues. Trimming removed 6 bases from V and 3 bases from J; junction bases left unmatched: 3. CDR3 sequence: CSVLSGGEETQYF. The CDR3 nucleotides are TGCAGCGTGCTTAGCGGGGGGGAAGAGACCCAGTACTTC.

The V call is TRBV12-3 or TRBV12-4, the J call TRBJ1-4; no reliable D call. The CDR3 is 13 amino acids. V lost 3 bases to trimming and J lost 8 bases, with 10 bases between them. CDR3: CASSFGVEEKLFF. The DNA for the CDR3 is TGTGCCAGCAGTTTCGGGGTGGAAGAAAAACTGTTTTTT.

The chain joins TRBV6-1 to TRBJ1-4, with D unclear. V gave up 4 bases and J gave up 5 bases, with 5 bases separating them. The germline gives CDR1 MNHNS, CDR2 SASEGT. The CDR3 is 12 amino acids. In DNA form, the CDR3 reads TGTGCCAGCAGTGCTCGAAATGAAAAACTGTTTTTT. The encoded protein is CASSARNEKLFF.

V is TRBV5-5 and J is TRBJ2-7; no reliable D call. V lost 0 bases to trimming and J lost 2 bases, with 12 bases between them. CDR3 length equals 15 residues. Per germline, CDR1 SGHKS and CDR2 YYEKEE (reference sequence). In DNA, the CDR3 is TGTGCCAGCAGCTTGGGCTCGGGTTTGACCTACGAGCAGTACTTC. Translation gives CASSLGSGLTYEQYF.

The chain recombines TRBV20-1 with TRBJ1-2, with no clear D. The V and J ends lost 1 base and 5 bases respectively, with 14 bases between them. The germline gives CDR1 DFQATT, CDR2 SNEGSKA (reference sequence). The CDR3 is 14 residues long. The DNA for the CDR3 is TGCAGTGCTAGAGTTCCCTCCTCCGGGTATGGCTACACCTTC. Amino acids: CSARVPSSGYGYTF.

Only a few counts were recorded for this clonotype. The CDR3 spells CASSLRGQGGEQYF. DNA for the CDR3: TGTGCCAGCAGTTTACGGGGACAGGGTGGGGAGCAGTACTTC. The V gene is TRBV12-3 or TRBV12-4, the J gene TRBJ2-7; 9 nucleotides match TRBD1. The CDR3 runs to 14 residues. The V gene end was trimmed by 2 bases and the J gene end by 7 bases; junction bases not matched to a gene: 6.

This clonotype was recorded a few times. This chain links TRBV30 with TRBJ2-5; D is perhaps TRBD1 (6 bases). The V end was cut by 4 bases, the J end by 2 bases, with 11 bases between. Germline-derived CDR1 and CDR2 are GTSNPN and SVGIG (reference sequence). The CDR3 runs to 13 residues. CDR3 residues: CAWIPDSQETQYF. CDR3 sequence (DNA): TGTGCCTGGATCCCGGACAGTCAAGAGACCCAGTACTTC.

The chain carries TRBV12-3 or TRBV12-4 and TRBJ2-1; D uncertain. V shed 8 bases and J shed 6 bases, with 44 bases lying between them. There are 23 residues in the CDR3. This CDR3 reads CASFPWGGKPELRETGSVNEQFF. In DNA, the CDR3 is TGTGCCAGCTTCCCTTGGGGTGGCAAACCGGAACTTCGCGAAACCGGGTCGGTCAATGAGCAGTTCTTC.

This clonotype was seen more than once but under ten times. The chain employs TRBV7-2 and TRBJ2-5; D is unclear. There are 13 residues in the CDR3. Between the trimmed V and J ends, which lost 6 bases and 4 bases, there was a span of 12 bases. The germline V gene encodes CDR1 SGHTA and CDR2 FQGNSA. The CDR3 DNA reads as TGTGCCAGCAGTTTAAGGGCTACAGAGACCCAGTACTTC. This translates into CASSLRATETQYF.

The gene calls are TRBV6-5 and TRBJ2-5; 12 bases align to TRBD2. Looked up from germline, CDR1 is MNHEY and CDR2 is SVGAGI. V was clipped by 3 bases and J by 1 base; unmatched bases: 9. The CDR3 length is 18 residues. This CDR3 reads CASSYRSSGGGTQETQYF. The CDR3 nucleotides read TGTGCCAGCAGTTATCGATCTAGCGGGGGGGGGACCCAAGAGACCCAGTACTTC.

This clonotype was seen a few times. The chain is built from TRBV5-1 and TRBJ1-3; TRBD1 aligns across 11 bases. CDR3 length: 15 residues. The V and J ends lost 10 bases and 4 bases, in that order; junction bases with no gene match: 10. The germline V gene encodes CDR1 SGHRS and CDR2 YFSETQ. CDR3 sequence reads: CAGLGQGGSGNTIYF. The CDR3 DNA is TGCGCCGGATTGGGACAGGGGGGCTCCGGAAACACCATATATTTT.

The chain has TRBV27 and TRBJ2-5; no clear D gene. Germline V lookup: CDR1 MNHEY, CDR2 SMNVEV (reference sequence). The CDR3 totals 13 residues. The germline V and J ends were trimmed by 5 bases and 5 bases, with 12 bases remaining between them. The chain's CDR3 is CASSRGSFETQYF. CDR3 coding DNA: TGTGCCAGCAGTCGAGGTAGCTTCGAGACCCAGTACTTC.

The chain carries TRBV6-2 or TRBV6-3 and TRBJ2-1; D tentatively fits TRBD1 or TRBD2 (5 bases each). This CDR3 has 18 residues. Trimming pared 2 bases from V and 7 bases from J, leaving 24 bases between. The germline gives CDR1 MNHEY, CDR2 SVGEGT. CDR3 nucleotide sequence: TGTGCCAGCAGTTACCCCCCGATGAGGGACCCCCCGAGGAATGAGCAGTTCTTC. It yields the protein CASSYPPMRDPPRNEQFF.

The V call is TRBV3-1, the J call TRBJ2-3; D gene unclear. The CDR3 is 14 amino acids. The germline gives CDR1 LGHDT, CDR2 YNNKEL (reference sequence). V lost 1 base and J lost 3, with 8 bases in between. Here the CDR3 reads CASSQGVVTDTQYF. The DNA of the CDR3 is TGTGCCAGCAGCCAAGGAGTGGTAACAGATACGCAGTATTTT.

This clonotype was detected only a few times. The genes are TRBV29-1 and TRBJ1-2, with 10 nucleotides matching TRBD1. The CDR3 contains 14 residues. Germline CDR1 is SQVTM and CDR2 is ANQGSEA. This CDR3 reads CTTIRDRGNYGYTF. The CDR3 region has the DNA TGCACCACAATCCGGGACAGGGGCAACTATGGCTACACCTTC. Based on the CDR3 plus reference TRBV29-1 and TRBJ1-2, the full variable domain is SAVISQKPSRDICQRGTSLTIQCQVDSQVTMMFWYRQQPGQSLTLIATANQGSEATYESGFVIDKFPISRPNLTFSTLTVSNMSPEDSSIYLCTTIRDRGNYGYTFGSGTRLTVV.

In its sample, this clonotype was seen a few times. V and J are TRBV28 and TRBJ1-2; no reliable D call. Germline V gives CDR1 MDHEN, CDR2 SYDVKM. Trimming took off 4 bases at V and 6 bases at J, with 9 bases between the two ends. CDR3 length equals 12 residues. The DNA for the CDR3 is TGTGCCAGCAGTTCTTACCGGGATGGCTACACCTTC. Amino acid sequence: CASSSYRDGYTF.

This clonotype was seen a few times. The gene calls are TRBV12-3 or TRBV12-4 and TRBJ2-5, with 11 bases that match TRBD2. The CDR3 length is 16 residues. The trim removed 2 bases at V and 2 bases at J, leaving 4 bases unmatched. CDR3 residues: CASSLHSSGGQETQYF. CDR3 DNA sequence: TGTGCCAGCAGTTTACACTCTAGCGGGGGGCAAGAGACCCAGTACTTC.